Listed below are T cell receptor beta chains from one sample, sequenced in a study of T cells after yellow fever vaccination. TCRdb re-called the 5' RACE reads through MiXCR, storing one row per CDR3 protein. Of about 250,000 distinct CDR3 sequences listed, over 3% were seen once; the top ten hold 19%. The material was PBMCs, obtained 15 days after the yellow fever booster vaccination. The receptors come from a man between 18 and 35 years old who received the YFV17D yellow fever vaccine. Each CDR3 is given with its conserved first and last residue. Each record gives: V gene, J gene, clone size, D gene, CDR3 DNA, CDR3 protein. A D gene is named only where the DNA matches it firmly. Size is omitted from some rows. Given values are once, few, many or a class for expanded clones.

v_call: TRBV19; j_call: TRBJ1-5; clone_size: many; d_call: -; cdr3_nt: TGTGCCAGTAGTACAGGGGTGAGGCAGCCCCAGCATTTT; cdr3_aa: CASSTGVRQPQHF
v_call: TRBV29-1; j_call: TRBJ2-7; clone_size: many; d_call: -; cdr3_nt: TGCAGCGTTGAAGGGGGGTACGAGCAGTACTTC; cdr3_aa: CSVEGGYEQYF
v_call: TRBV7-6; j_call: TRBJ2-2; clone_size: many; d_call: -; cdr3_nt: TGTGCCAGCAGCTTGGCCAGGGGTCCGTTCACCGGGGAGCTGTTTTTT; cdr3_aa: CASSLARGPFTGELFF
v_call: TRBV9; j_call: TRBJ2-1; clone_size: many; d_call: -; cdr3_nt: TGTGCCAGCAGCTTCGTACGGACGGGCAATGAGCAGTTCTTC; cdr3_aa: CASSFVRTGNEQFF
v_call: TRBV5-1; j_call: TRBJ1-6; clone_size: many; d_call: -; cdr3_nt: TGCGCCAGCAGCTTGGTTACCGGGGCCTATAATTCACCCCTCCACTTT; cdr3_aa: CASSLVTGAYNSPLHF
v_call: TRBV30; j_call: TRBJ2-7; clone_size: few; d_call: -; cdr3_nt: TGTGCCTGGAAACCCAAGTACAACTACGAGCAGTACTTC; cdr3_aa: CAWKPKYNYEQYF
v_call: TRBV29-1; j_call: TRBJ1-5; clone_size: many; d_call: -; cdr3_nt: TGCAGCGTTGGCAGAGATGTTAATCAGCCCCAGCATTTT; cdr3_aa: CSVGRDVNQPQHF
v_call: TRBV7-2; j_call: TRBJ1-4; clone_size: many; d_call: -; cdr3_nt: TGTGCCAGCAGCTTTACGGGAAATGAAAAACTGTTTTTT; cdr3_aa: CASSFTGNEKLFF
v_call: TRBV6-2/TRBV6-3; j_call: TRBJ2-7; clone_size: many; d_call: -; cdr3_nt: TGTGCCAGCAGGCCGGGACCATCCTACGAGCAGTACTTC; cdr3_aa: CASRPGPSYEQYF
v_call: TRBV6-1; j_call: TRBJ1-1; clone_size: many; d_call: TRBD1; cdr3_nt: TGTGCCAGCACTCTGACAGGGGAGACTGAAGCTTTCTTT; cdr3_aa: CASTLTGETEAFF
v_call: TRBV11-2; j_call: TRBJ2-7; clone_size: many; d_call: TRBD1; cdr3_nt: TGTGCCAGCAGCCTAGGCAGGGGACAGGGAACCTACGAGCAGTACTTC; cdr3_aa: CASSLGRGQGTYEQYF
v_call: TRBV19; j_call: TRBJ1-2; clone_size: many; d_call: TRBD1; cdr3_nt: TGTGCCAGTAGTGTGACAGGGAGTCCTCCTGGCTACACCTTC; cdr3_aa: CASSVTGSPPGYTF
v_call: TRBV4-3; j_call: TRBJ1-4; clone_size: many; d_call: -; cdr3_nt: TGCGCCAGCAGCCAAGATTTAGGCTTACAGCCTGCAACTAATGAAAAACTGTTTTTT; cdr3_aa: CASSQDLGLQPATNEKLFF
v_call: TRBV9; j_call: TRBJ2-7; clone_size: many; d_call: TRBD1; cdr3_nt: TGTGCCAGCGGACAGGGGGGTATCAACGAGCAGTACTTC; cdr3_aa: CASGQGGINEQYF
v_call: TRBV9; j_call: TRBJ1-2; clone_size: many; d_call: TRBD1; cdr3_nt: TGTGCCAGCAGGTCAGACAGGGACTATGGCTACACCTTC; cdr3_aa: CASRSDRDYGYTF
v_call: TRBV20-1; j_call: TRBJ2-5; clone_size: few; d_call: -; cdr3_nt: TGCAGTGCTAAAAGGTTTTCGATAGAGACCCAGTACTTC; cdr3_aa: CSAKRFSIETQYF
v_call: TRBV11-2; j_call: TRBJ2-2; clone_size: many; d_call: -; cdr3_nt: TGTGCCAGCAGCTCCTTCATGGGGACGGGAAGAGCCGGGGGCACCGGGGAGCTGTTTTTT; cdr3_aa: CASSSFMGTGRAGGTGELFF
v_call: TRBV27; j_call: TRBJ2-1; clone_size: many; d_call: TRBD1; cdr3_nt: TGTGCCAGCAGGAGAGACAGGGTTTCCTACAATGAGCAGTTCTTC; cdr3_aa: CASRRDRVSYNEQFF
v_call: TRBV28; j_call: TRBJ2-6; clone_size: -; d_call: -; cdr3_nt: TGTGCCAGCAGAAGTCCGCCCAACGTCCTGACTTTC; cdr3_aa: CASRSPPNVLTF
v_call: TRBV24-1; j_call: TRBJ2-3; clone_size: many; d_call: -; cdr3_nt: TGTGCCACCGGCAGCGGTGACTTCACAGATACGCAGTATTTT; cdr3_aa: CATGSGDFTDTQYF
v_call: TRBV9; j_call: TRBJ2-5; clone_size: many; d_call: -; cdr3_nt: TGTGCCAGCAGCGTAGGGGGGTTGGTAGAGACCCAGTACTTC; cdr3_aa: CASSVGGLVETQYF
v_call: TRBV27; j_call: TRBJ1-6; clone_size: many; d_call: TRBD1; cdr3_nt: TGTGCCAGCAGCGTGAAACAGGGGTTGGGGTCCAATTCACCCCTCCACTTT; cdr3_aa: CASSVKQGLGSNSPLHF
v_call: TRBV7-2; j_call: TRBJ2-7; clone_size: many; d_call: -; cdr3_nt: TGTGCCAGCAGCCCTACCAGCAGCTACCCCGAGCAGTACTTC; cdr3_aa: CASSPTSSYPEQYF
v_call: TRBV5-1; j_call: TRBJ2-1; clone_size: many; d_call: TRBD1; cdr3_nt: TGCGCCAGCAGCGTACAGCCCGGGACAGGGGATTACAATGAGCAGTTCTTC; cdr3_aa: CASSVQPGTGDYNEQFF
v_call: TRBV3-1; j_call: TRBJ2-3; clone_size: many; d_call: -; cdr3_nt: TGTGCCATCAGCCAAGCAAGGTTAGGGTCTCGCACAGATACGCAGTATTTT; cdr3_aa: CAISQARLGSRTDTQYF